These T cell receptor beta chains were read from a single sample in a study of blood T cell repertoires in COVID-19. TCRdb's copy holds only in-frame clones and misses some; the assay was immunoSEQ multiplex PCR. The sample lists 200,000 or so clones; about nine tenths were seen once. Sequenced input: peripheral blood. These receptor sequences come from an elderly man with acute or convalescent COVID-19. Each CDR3 is given with its conserved first and last residue. D genes are given only for firm matches. Some rows mark clone size as missing; the rest say once, few, many or name a class of expanded clone.

>-|TRBJ1-5|few|TRBV27
TGTGCCAGCAGTTTATGGGGGGGGCAGAGGAATCAGCCCCAGCATTTT
CASSLWGGQRNQPQHF
>-|TRBJ2-7|-|TRBV5-1
TGCGCCAGCAACGGGGGCTCCTACGAGCAGTACTTC
CASNGGSYEQYF
>-|TRBJ2-2|-|TRBV28
TGTGCCAGCAGCCAACTCAGGTCGAGAACCGGGGAGCTGTTTTTT
CASSQLRSRTGELFF
>-|TRBJ2-7|-|TRBV6-5
TGTGCCAGTCAGTACAACAGGGTAGAGCGCTACGAGCAGTACTTC
CASQYNRVERYEQYF
>-|TRBJ2-6|-|TRBV4-1
TGCGCCAGCAGCCAAGATCCCCAGCGGGTCATCTCTGGGGCCAACGTCCTGACTTTC
CASSQDPQRVISGANVLTF
>-|TRBJ2-1|-|TRBV11-3
TGTGCCAGCAGCTCCCCGGGATACAATGAGCAGTTCTTC
CASSSPGYNEQFF
>TRBD2|TRBJ2-1|-|TRBV7-9
TGTGCCAGCAGCTTAGGGACTAGCGGATACAATGAGCAGTTCTTC
CASSLGTSGYNEQFF
>-|TRBJ1-1|-|TRBV14
TGTGCCAGCAGCCAAATGCCTTCCGGGACTGCGAACACTGAAGCTTTCTTT
CASSQMPSGTANTEAFF
>-|TRBJ1-5|once|TRBV2
TGTGCCAGCAGAGGGGCTAGGGGCAATCAGCCCCAGCATTTT
CASRGARGNQPQHF
>-|TRBJ1-1|few|TRBV3-1/TRBV3-2
TGTGCCAGCAGCCTCCTAGGTGAAGCTTTCTTT
CASSLLGEAFF
>-|TRBJ1-5|-|TRBV2
TGTGCCAGCAGTGAAAATGGGGCTAGCAATCAGCCCCAGCATTTT
CASSENGASNQPQHF
>-|TRBJ2-1|-|TRBV4-2
TGTGCCAGCAGCCAAGATCGCCAGGGCGAGCAGTTCTTC
CASSQDRQGEQFF
>-|TRBJ1-1|-|TRBV7-9
TGTGCCAGCAGCTTGGAGGGAGTGGGGAACACTGAAGCTTTCTTT
CASSLEGVGNTEAFF
>-|TRBJ1-1|-|TRBV10-3
TGTGCCATCAGTGAAGGGCAGGGAGGGTGGACTGAAGCTTTCTTT
CAISEGQGGWTEAFF
>TRBD2|TRBJ2-2|once|TRBV28
TGTGCCAGCAGTTTTTCTAGTAGCGGGAGGGCCGGAGACACCGGGGAGCTGTTTTTT
CASSFSSSGRAGDTGELFF
>TRBD1|TRBJ1-2|-|TRBV29-1
TGCAGCGGTGGGACAGCTTATGGCTACACCTTC
CSGGTAYGYTF
>TRBD2|TRBJ2-5|once|TRBV11-2
TGTGCCAGCAGTCCAGGGGAGAGCGGGAGGGAGACCCAGTACTTC
CASSPGESGRETQYF
>TRBD2|TRBJ2-1|-|TRBV7-3
TGTGCCAGCAGCGAACTAGCGGGAGTGGGTAATGAGCAGTTCTTC
CASSELAGVGNEQFF
>-|TRBJ1-1|-|TRBV11-2
TGTGCCAGCAGTCTCACAGGTAACACTGAAGCTTTCTTT
CASSLTGNTEAFF
>TRBD1|TRBJ1-5|-|TRBV19
TGTGCCAGTACCCCAGGGACAGCTAGCAATCAGCCCCAGCATTTT
CASTPGTASNQPQHF
>TRBD2|TRBJ2-2|-|TRBV4-1
TGCGCCAGCAGCCAAGATAGTGGACTAGCGGCGAACACCGGGGAGCTGTTTTTT
CASSQDSGLAANTGELFF
>-|TRBJ1-2|-|TRBV4-1
TGCGCCAGCAGCCAAGAGTGGCAGGGGAAGGGCTACACCTTC
CASSQEWQGKGYTF
>TRBD2|TRBJ2-3|-|TRBV5-1
TGCGCCAGCAGCTTTAGCGGGAGGCCAGATACGCAGTATTTT
CASSFSGRPDTQYF
>-|TRBJ1-1|-|TRBV12-2
TGTGCAAGTCGTTGGACAGTGGGGGCCTCATTACCTTTCTTT
CASRWTVGASLPFF
>TRBD1|TRBJ2-5|-|TRBV19
TGTGCCAGTAGTTTCCGGGACAGGGGGCGAGAGACCCAGTACTTC
CASSFRDRGRETQYF
>-|TRBJ1-2|-|TRBV7-3
TGTGCCAGCAGCTTAGAACCTTTTCGGGGGGACTATGGCTACACCTTC
CASSLEPFRGDYGYTF
>TRBD2|TRBJ2-1|-|TRBV9
TGTGCCAGCAGCCCATCGACTAGCGGGAGTTGGAATGAGCAGTTCTTC
CASSPSTSGSWNEQFF
>-|TRBJ2-2|-|TRBV2
TGTGCCAGCAGGTCAGACTCGAACACCGGGGAGCTGTTTTTT
CASRSDSNTGELFF
>TRBD2|TRBJ2-4|-|TRBV3-1/TRBV3-2
TGTGCCAGCAGCCAGGGACTAGCGGGAGCGGCCAAAAACATTCAGTACTTC
CASSQGLAGAAKNIQYF